The source of this T cell receptor beta chain is a study of T cell repertoires in cytomegalovirus infection. Study-level information: It was the public TCR beta signatures that indicated both CMV infection and matching HLA type.

This clonotype was counted between two and nine times. Its antigen is not identified. MiXCR, applied by TCRdb to the reads, yields one record per CDR3 protein. The table shows 700,000 to 950,000 distinct CDR3 sequences, with 30% to 35% occurring only once. This CDR3 spans 16 amino acids. Trimming took 4 bases from V and 2 from J; bases not matched to a gene: 7. Per the germline V gene, CDR1 is SGHDT and CDR2 is YYEEEE. The chain combines TRBV5-6 with TRBJ2-5, with 11 bases that match TRBD2. This material consisted of cultured CD8+ T cells from PBMCs, taken from culture after CMV antigen stimulation. The TCR originated in a human donor in good health (CMV status not recorded). Some clones in this sample may be carry-over from other donors' samples. The CDR3 loop reads CASSIFRLAGQETQYF. DNA of the CDR3: TGTGCCAGCAGCATCTTCCGACTAGCGGGGCAAGAGACCCAGTACTTC.